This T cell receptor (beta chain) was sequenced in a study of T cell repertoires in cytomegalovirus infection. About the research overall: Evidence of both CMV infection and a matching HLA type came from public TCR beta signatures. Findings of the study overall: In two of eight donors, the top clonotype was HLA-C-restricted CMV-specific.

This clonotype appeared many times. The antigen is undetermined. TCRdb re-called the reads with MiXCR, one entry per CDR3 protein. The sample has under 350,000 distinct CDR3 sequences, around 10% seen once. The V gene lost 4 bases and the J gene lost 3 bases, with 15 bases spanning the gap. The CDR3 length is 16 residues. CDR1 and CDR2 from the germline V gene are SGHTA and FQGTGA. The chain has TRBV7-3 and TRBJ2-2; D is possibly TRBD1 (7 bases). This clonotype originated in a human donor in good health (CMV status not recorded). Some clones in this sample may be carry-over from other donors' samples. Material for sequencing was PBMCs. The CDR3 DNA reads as TGTGCCAGCAGCTCCAGGGGGGCCAGGGACACCGGGGAGCTGTTTTTT. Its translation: CASSSRGARDTGELFF.